This T cell receptor (beta chain) was sequenced during a study of control samples from healthy donors and cancer patients. Sequencing was performed with immunoSEQ multiplex PCR; in TCRdb, only in-frame clones are kept and a portion is missing. The data contain around 190,000 clones, just over 90% of them singletons. This clone was detected once. V shed 4 bases and J shed 6 bases, with 18 bases lying between them. Germline V gene data show CDR1 as GTSNPN and CDR2 as SVGIG (reference sequence). The CDR3 totals 14 residues. Material for sequencing was blood. The source of this sequence is a man in his thirties or forties in good health. This chain joins TRBV30 and TRBJ1-1, with D perhaps TRBD1 (6 bases). CDR3 loop: CAWKAGGGPAEAFF. The CDR3 bases are TGTGCCTGGAAGGCGGGCGGGGGGCCGGCTGAAGCTTTCTTT. The full variable domain, its missing parts supplied by reference TRBV30 and TRBJ1-1, is SQTIHQWPATLVQPVGSPLSLECTVEGTSNPNLYWYRQAAGRGLQLLFYSVGIGQISSEVPQNLSASRPQDRQFILSSKKLLLSDSGFYLCAWKAGGGPAEAFFGQGTRLTVV.